The entry below describes one T cell receptor (delta chain). The antigen remains undetermined. Since a far larger clone is one base different, this is likely a read error. Germline values: CDR1 GEAIGNYY, CDR2 EKD. The CDR3 extends over 14 amino acids. V lost 2 bases and J lost 2; bases outside the gene matches: 4. TCRdb re-identified clones in the RT-PCR reads via CATT. Of hundreds of delta-chain clones listed, nearly 35% are singletons. The entry originates in a study of gammadelta T cells in human blood. Study-wide points: Right after birth, innate γδ T cells reportedly expanded polyclonally after microbial exposure.

The rearrangement links TRDV2 to TRDJ1; 7 bases match TRDD3. Sample: Vgamma9Vdelta2 gamma-delta T cells from infant blood. The sequence was collected from a human donor. The CDR3 coding sequence is TGTGCCTGTGACATACTGGGGTATACCGATAAACTCATCTTT. Its protein product is CACDILGYTDKLIF.